Listed below are T cell receptor beta chains from one sample, sequenced in a study of cytomegalovirus exposure and HLA in healthy donors. Measured with immunoSEQ multiplex PCR; TCRdb has only the in-frame clones, and not every one. The profile shows approximately 180,000 clones, 75% to 85% of them singletons. The sample comprised PBMCs. The receptors derive from a woman aged 30 to 39 in good health and CMV-seronegative. Both conserved end residues are part of each CDR3. A D gene is named only where the DNA matches it firmly. Size is stated for part of the rows, as once, few or many counts, or as a class when the clone is expanded.

d_gene | abundance | j_gene | v_gene | CDR3nt | CDR3aa
TRBD1 | few | TRBJ1-2 | TRBV7-9 | TGTGCCAGCAGCTTAGCCCACGGGACAGGGTGGGGTGGCTACACCTTC | CASSLAHGTGWGGYTF
TRBD1 | - | TRBJ2-7 | TRBV28 | TGTGCCAGCAGTTCCTTGACAGGGATCTACGAGCAGTACTTC | CASSSLTGIYEQYF
TRBD1 | - | TRBJ2-7 | TRBV10-3 | TGTGCCATCAGGGACCGGGACAGCAGCTACGAGCAGTACTTC | CAIRDRDSSYEQYF
- | few | TRBJ2-3 | TRBV27 | TGTGCCAGCAGTTTGTTTACCACACCTCTCCACCCAGATACGCAGTATTTT | CASSLFTTPLHPDTQYF
TRBD2 | - | TRBJ2-5 | TRBV18 | TGTGCCAGCTCACGTCAGGGAGGGGAGACCCAGTACTTC | CASSRQGGETQYF
TRBD1 | - | TRBJ2-7 | TRBV29-1 | TGCAGCGTTCGGCAGGGGGTCGCCGAGCAGTACTTC | CSVRQGVAEQYF
- | - | TRBJ1-5 | TRBV11-2 | TGTGCCAGCAGCTTAGCCCTCGGTCAGCCCCAGCATTTT | CASSLALGQPQHF
- | - | TRBJ1-6 | TRBV5-6 | TGTGCCAGCAGCATGCGCGGAGGTTCGGGATCACCCCTCCACTTT | CASSMRGGSGSPLHF
TRBD1 | - | TRBJ1-2 | TRBV28 | TGTGCCAGCAGCCTGACAGGGTCTAAGGGCTACACCTTC | CASSLTGSKGYTF
- | - | TRBJ1-6 | TRBV19 | TGTGCCAGTAGCCTACAGGGTGATAATTCACCCCTCCACTTT | CASSLQGDNSPLHF
- | once | TRBJ2-7 | TRBV10-3 | TGTGCCATCACCCAGAACGGAGTTACCCACGAGCAGTACTTC | CAITQNGVTHEQYF
- | - | TRBJ2-5 | TRBV4-1 | TGCGCCAGCAGCGCCCGGGGGACCCAGTACTTC | CASSARGTQYF
TRBD2 | once | TRBJ2-1 | TRBV7-2 | TGTGCCAGCAGCCGTCGCGGTGCTAGCGGATACTACAATGAGCAGTTCTTC | CASSRRGASGYYNEQFF
TRBD1 | - | TRBJ2-1 | TRBV7-3 | TGTGCCAGCAGCTTACTACAGGGGAATGAGCAGTTCTTC | CASSLLQGNEQFF
TRBD2 | - | TRBJ2-5 | TRBV9 | TGTGCCAGCAGCGCAGCGGGGGGGTCTTGGGAGACCCAGTACTTC | CASSAAGGSWETQYF
- | - | TRBJ2-5 | TRBV7-2 | TGTGCCAGCAGCTTAGTATGGGCGACCGACCGCCAAGAGACCCAGTACTTC | CASSLVWATDRQETQYF
- | - | TRBJ2-7 | TRBV29-1 | TGCAGCGTTGTGACAGGAAGCTCCTACGAGCAGTACTTC | CSVVTGSSYEQYF
TRBD2 | - | TRBJ2-7 | TRBV4-3 | TGCGCCAGCAGCCAAGGCCTAGCGGGGGGTAACGAGCAGTACTTC | CASSQGLAGGNEQYF
TRBD1 | - | TRBJ2-7 | TRBV7-8 | TGTGCCAGCAGCTTAGGACAGGGGCAATCCTACGAGCAGTACTTC | CASSLGQGQSYEQYF
- | - | TRBJ2-1 | TRBV5-6 | TGTGCCAGCAGCTTCACTAGCTTCGGTGAGCAGTTCTTC | CASSFTSFGEQFF
- | few | TRBJ2-7 | TRBV6-5 | TGTGCCAGCAGTTACGGGGCGACCTACGAGCAGTACTTC | CASSYGATYEQYF
- | - | TRBJ2-3 | TRBV7-2 | TGTGCCAGCAGCTTAAACAGGGTCACAGATACGCAGTATTTT | CASSLNRVTDTQYF
TRBD1 | once | TRBJ2-7 | TRBV11-1 | TGTGCCAGCAGCTTTTTCAACAGGGGAATTGCGACCTACGAGCAGTACTTC | CASSFFNRGIATYEQYF
- | - | TRBJ1-3 | TRBV7-2 | TGTGCCAGCAGCTTAGCCGGGACTGGGAGAAACACCATATATTTT | CASSLAGTGRNTIYF
- | - | TRBJ2-3 | TRBV7-8 | TGTGCCAGCAGCTTAGACTGGGGCAGACGCCCATCAGATACGCAGTATTTT | CASSLDWGRRPSDTQYF
- | few | TRBJ2-7 | TRBV20-1 | TGCGAAGGGCTGGGGAGCTACGAGCAGTACTTC | CEGLGSYEQYF
- | once | TRBJ2-2 | TRBV2 | TGTGCCAGCAGTGCGTATACGAACACCGGGGAGCTGTTTTTT | CASSAYTNTGELFF
TRBD1 | - | TRBJ1-3 | TRBV16 | TGTGCCAGCAGCCGGGACAGGCGGACTGGAAACACCATATATTTT | CASSRDRRTGNTIYF
TRBD1 | - | TRBJ2-7 | TRBV5-1 | TGCGCCAGCAGCCATGACAGGGGTTACGAGCAGTACTTC | CASSHDRGYEQYF